This TCR beta chain was retrieved from a study of T-cell reconstitution after alpha-beta-depleted transplantation in children. Findings and caveats of the study: At around two months after transplant, the alpha-beta T cells were reportedly derived from several hundred expanded clones that came from non-depleted graft cells. Newly made T cells mostly supplied T-cell counts and diversity one year after transplant.

This clonotype showed up just a few times. Its target is not known. The CDR3 has 11 residues. Germline-derived CDR1 and CDR2 are SGHTA and FQGNSA. Trimming removed 7 bases from V and 6 bases from J, with 10 bases in between. TCRbeta library construction was performed incorporating unique molecular identifiers. TCRdb analysed the PCR reads with MiXCR anew, one entry per CDR3 protein. Of about 460,000 distinct CDR3 sequences detected, approximately 10% appear once; the ten largest clones hold 12% to 15%. The sequenced sample was PBMCs, mostly from graft donor cells, obtained 180 days after TCRalphabeta/CD19-depleted stem cell transplant. The rearrangement links TRBV7-2 to TRBJ2-7, with D perhaps matching TRBD2 (5 bases). The source of this sequence is a female patient between 2 and 10 years old who had a stem cell transplant for aplastic anemia, so the T cells may come from the graft donor. The CDR3 region is CASTLRGEQYF. The CDR3 DNA is TGTGCCAGCACTCTCCGGGGCGAGCAGTACTTC.